Listed below are T cell receptor beta chains from one sample, sequenced in a study of blood T cell repertoires in COVID-19. The data were produced by immunoSEQ multiplex PCR, yet TCRdb's version contains in-frame clones alone and is incomplete. The table has about 170,000 clones, approximately 86% seen once. Sequenced sample: peripheral blood. The receptors come from a woman of 80 years or more with active or convalescent COVID-19. CDR3s include the opening cysteine and the closing phenylalanine or tryptophan. A D gene is named only where the DNA matches it firmly. Clone size is not always given. Where it is, it says once, few, many or a class for expanded clones.

v_gene	j_gene	abundance	d_gene	len	CDR3aa	CDR3nt
TRBV10-3	TRBJ1-2	.	.	21	CAISELKKGGTGTNSNYGYAF	TGTGCCATCAGTGAGTTAAAAAAGGGCGGTACAGGAACGAATTCTAACTATGGCTACGCCTTC
TRBV19	TRBJ1-2	.	.	15	CASSITQEGLGGYTF	TGTGCCAGTAGTATAACCCAGGAGGGGTTGGGAGGCTACACCTTC
TRBV5-1	TRBJ2-5	.	TRBD2	16	CASSPRAAGLSETQYF	TGCGCCAGCAGCCCCCGGGCAGCGGGACTCTCTGAGACCCAGTACTTC
TRBV19	TRBJ2-7	few	.	13	CASSVRFSYEQYF	TGTGCCAGTAGTGTGCGTTTCTCCTACGAGCAGTACTTC
TRBV5-1	TRBJ2-2	.	TRBD2	17	CASSLRLAGRNTGELFF	TGCGCCAGCAGCTTGCGACTAGCGGGTAGGAACACCGGGGAGCTGTTTTTT
TRBV19	TRBJ2-7	.	TRBD1	15	CASSIIAGGGSEQYF	TGTGCCAGTAGTATCATCGCAGGGGGCGGATCCGAGCAGTACTTC
TRBV19	TRBJ2-7	.	.	14	CASSTQMNSYEQYF	TGTGCCAGTAGTACCCAGATGAACTCCTACGAGCAGTACTTC
TRBV25-1	TRBJ1-1	.	TRBD1	13	CASSGDSRAEAFF	TGTGCCAGCAGCGGGGACAGTCGAGCTGAAGCTTTCTTT
TRBV6-1	TRBJ2-3	.	.	16	CASSGRTARGTDTQYF	TGTGCCAGCAGTGGCCGGACAGCCAGGGGCACAGATACGCAGTATTTT
TRBV7-9	TRBJ1-4	once	.	14	CASSFQGIWEKLFF	TGTGCCAGCAGCTTTCAGGGGATCTGGGAAAAACTGTTTTTT
TRBV3-1/TRBV3-2	TRBJ1-1	.	.	15	CASSQVALPLTEAFF	TGTGCCAGCAGCCAAGTAGCCCTCCCACTCACTGAAGCTTTCTTT
TRBV30	TRBJ1-1	.	TRBD1	14	CAWSRTGGYTEAFF	TGTGCCTGGAGTCGGACAGGGGGCTACACTGAAGCTTTCTTT
TRBV3-1/TRBV3-2	TRBJ1-2	.	.	15	CASRSGGGQFDGYTF	TGTGCCAGCAGGTCTGGGGGGGGGCAGTTTGACGGCTACACCTTC
TRBV6-1	TRBJ2-3	once	.	18	CASSEDEVGAPSTDTQYF	TGTGCCAGCAGTGAAGATGAGGTCGGAGCCCCTAGCACAGATACGCAGTATTTT
TRBV7-9	TRBJ1-3	once	.	16	CASSFAGNRGGNTIYF	TGTGCCAGCAGCTTTGCAGGGAATCGTGGTGGAAACACCATATATTTT
TRBV5-6	TRBJ1-5	.	.	14	CASSLWSIRQPQHF	TGTGCCAGCAGCTTGTGGAGTATTCGGCAGCCCCAGCATTTT
TRBV15	TRBJ2-1	.	TRBD2	19	CATSRGRTSGRASYNEQFF	TGTGCCACCAGCAGAGGTAGGACTAGCGGGAGGGCTTCCTACAATGAGCAGTTCTTC
TRBV28	TRBJ1-5	few	.	12	CATTEVSQPQHF	TGTGCCACCACAGAAGTGTCTCAGCCCCAGCATTTT
TRBV29-1	TRBJ2-5	.	.	12	CSVSPGVETQYF	TGCAGCGTTTCCCCGGGTGTGGAGACCCAGTACTTC
TRBV5-4	TRBJ2-2	.	TRBD2	15	CASSEALAGTGELFF	TGTGCCAGCAGCGAGGCACTAGCGGGCACCGGGGAGCTGTTTTTT
TRBV6-2/TRBV6-3	TRBJ1-6	few	TRBD1	17	CASSYLPMTGTDSPLHF	TGTGCCAGCAGTTACTTGCCAATGACAGGGACCGATTCACCCCTCCACTTT
TRBV12-3/TRBV12-4	TRBJ1-1	.	.	13	CASRGPVGTEAFF	TGTGCCAGCAGGGGGCCCGTGGGCACTGAAGCTTTCTTT
TRBV6-1	TRBJ1-5	once	.	13	CASSDLTGLPQHF	TGTGCCAGCAGTGACCTTACAGGCCTCCCCCAGCATTTT
TRBV21-1	TRBJ1-1	.	.	15	CASSKRRGLDTEAFF	TGTGCCAGCAGCAAACGTAGGGGCTTAGACACTGAAGCTTTCTTT
TRBV28	TRBJ1-1	few	.	16	CASKPPIGTTNTEAFF	TGTGCCAGCAAACCCCCCATCGGGACAACGAACACTGAAGCTTTCTTT
TRBV28	TRBJ2-7	.	.	14	CASSLWQGSYEQYF	TGTGCCAGCAGTTTATGGCAGGGCTCCTACGAGCAGTACTTC
TRBV2	TRBJ1-1	.	.	13	CASGNPMNTEAFF	TGTGCCAGCGGTAACCCTATGAACACTGAAGCTTTCTTT
TRBV6-5	TRBJ1-4	.	.	14	CASKTGGRGEKLFF	TGTGCCAGCAAAACGGGTGGGAGGGGAGAAAAACTGTTTTTT
TRBV5-1	TRBJ2-1	.	TRBD2	20	CASSLGSGGRGPLYNDEQFF	TGCGCCAGCAGCTTGGGATCCGGCGGGAGGGGTCCCCTATATAACGATGAGCAGTTCTTC